This T cell receptor (beta chain) was recorded in a study of control samples from healthy donors and cancer patients. The V end was cut by 4 bases, the J end by 11 bases, with 14 bases between. The CDR3 has 12 amino acids. TCRdb keeps only in-frame clones here, not all; method: immunoSEQ multiplex PCR. The table shows about 160,000 clones, with roughly 89% occurring only once. This clone was observed a few times. This chain joins TRBV12-3 or TRBV12-4 and TRBJ1-1; D might be TRBD1 (6 bases). This sequence was found in a man between 25 and 39 years old in good health. Material for sequencing was blood. The CDR3 DNA reads as TGTGCCAGCAGTTCAGGGGAGGTGGCCGCTTTCTTT. Protein: CASSSGEVAAFF.